This T cell receptor (beta chain) originates from a study of blood T cell repertoires in COVID-19. Sequenced by immunoSEQ multiplex PCR; TCRdb stores in-frame clones only, minus some. The sample holds about 160,000 clones, roughly 82% seen once. Per the germline V gene, CDR1 is SGHRS and CDR2 is YFSETQ. This CDR3 is 15 amino acids long. Deletions cut 0 bases from V and 14 bases from J, with 18 bases between. The sample comprised peripheral blood. The J gene is TRBJ1-6, the V gene TRBV5-1; D is unclear. The sequence derives from a man between 65 and 85 years old with acute or convalescent COVID-19. The CDR3 region is CASSLGVDLPQALHF. CDR3 in DNA: TGCGCCAGCAGCTTGGGGGTGGATCTTCCTCAGGCCCTCCACTTT. Full variable domain (rest looked up from reference TRBV5-1 and TRBJ1-6): KAGVTQTPRYLIKTRGQQVTLSCSPISGHRSVSWYQQTPGQGLQFLFEYFSETQRNKGNFPGRFSGRQFSNSRSEMNVSTLELGDSALYLCASSLGVDLPQALHFGNGTRLTVT.